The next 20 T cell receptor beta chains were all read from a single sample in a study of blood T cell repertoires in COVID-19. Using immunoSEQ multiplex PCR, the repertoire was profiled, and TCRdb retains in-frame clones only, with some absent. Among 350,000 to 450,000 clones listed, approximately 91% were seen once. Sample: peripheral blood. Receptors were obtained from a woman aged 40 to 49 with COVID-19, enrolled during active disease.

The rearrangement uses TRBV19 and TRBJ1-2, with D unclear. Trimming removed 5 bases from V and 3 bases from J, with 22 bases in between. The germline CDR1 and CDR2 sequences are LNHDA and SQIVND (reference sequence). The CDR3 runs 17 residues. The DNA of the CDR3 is TGTGCCAGTAGTCCGAACGGACTGGTCGTCGGGTACTATGGCTACACCTTC. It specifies CASSPNGLVVGYYGYTF. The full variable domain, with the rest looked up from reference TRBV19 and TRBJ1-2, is DGGITQSPKYLFRKEGQNVTLSCEQNLNHDAMYWYRQDPGQGLRLIYYSQIVNDFQKGDIAEGYSVSREKKESFPLTVTSAQKNPTAFYLCASSPNGLVVGYYGYTFGSGTRLTVV.

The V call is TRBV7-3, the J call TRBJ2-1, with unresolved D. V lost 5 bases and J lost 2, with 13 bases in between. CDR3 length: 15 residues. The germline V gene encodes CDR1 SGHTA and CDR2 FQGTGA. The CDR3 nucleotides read TGTGCCAGCAGCCTCGGGTTCGGTCCCTACAATGAGCAGTTCTTC. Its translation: CASSLGFGPYNEQFF. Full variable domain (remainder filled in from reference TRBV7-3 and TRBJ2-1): GAGVSQTPSNKVTEKGKYVELRCDPISGHTALYWYRQSLGQGPEFLIYFQGTGAADDSGLPNDRFFAVRPEGSVSTLKIQRTERGDSAVYLCASSLGFGPYNEQFFGPGTRLTVL.

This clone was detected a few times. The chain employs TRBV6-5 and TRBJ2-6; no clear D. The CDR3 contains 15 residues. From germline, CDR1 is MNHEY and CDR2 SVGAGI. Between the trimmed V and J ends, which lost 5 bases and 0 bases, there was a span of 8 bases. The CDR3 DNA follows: TGTGCCAGCAGTCTACAGAGCTCTGGGGCCAACGTCCTGACTTTC. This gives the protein CASSLQSSGANVLTF.

CDR3: CASRGSAGGTEAFF. CDR3 in DNA: TGTGCCAGCCGGGGGTCAGCAGGGGGCACTGAAGCTTTCTTT. This rearrangement joins TRBV2 to TRBJ1-1; TRBD1 agrees at 7 bases. This CDR3 is built from 14 residues. Per germline, CDR1 SNHLY and CDR2 FYNNEI. V was pared by 8 bases and J by 4 bases, with 10 bases of the junction left unmatched.

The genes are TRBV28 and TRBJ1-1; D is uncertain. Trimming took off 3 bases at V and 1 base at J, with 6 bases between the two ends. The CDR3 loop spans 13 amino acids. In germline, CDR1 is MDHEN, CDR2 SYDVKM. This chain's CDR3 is CASSFTKNTEAFF. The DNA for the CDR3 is TGTGCCAGCAGTTTTACTAAGAACACTGAAGCTTTCTTT.

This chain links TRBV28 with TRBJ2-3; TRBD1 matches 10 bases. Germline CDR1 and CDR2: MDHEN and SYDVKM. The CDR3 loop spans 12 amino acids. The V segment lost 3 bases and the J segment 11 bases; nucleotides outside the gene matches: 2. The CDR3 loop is CASSFRDRGQYF. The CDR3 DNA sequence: TGTGCCAGCAGTTTCCGGGACAGGGGGCAGTATTTT.

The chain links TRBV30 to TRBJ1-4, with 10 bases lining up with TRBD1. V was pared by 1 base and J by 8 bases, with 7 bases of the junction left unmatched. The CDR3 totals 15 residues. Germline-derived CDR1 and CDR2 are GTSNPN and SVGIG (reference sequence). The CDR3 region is CAWSATRTGGEKLFF. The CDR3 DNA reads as TGTGCCTGGAGTGCGACAAGGACAGGGGGGGAAAAACTGTTTTTT.

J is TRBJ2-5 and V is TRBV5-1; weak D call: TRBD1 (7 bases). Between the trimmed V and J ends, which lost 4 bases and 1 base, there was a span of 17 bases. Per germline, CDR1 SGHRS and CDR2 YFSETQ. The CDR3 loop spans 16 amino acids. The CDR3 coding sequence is TGCGCCAGCAGCGGGGGGACAGACTTCAGCCAAGAGACCCAGTACTTC. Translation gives CASSGGTDFSQETQYF. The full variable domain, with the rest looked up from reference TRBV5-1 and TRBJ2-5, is KAGVTQTPRYLIKTRGQQVTLSCSPISGHRSVSWYQQTPGQGLQFLFEYFSETQRNKGNFPGRFSGRQFSNSRSEMNVSTLELGDSALYLCASSGGTDFSQETQYFGPGTRLLVL.

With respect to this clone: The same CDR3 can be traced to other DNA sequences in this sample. CDR3 DNA: TGTGCCAGCAGCGCGGGCTCCTACAATGAGCAGTTCTTC. Translation gives CASSAGSYNEQFF. This rearrangement joins TRBV28 to TRBJ2-1, with D possibly matching TRBD2 (5 bases). The CDR3 contains 13 residues. The V end was cut by 6 bases, the J end by 0 bases, with 6 bases between. CDR1 is MDHEN and CDR2 is SYDVKM in the germline V gene.

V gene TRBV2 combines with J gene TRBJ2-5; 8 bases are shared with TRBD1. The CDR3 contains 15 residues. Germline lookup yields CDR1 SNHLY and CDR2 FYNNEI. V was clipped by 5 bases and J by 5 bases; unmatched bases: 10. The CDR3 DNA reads TGTGCCAGCAGTCCGGACAGGGCTCAAAGGGAGACCCAGTACTTC. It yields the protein CASSPDRAQRETQYF. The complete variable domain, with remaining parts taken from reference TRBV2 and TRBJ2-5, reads EPEVTQTPSHQVTQMGQEVILRCVPISNHLYFYWYRQILGQKVEFLVSFYNNEISEKSEIFDDQFSVERPDGSNFTLKIRSTKLEDSAMYFCASSPDRAQRETQYFGPGTRLLVL.

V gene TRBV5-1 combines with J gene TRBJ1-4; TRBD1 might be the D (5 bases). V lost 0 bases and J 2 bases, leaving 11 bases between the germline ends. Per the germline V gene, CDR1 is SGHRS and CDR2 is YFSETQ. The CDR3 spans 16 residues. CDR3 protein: CASSLGGRSTNEKLFF. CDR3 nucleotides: TGCGCCAGCAGCTTGGGGGGCCGCTCCACTAATGAAAAACTGTTTTTT.

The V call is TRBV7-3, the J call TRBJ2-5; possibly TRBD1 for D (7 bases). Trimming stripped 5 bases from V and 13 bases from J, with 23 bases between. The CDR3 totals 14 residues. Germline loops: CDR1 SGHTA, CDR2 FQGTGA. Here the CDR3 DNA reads TGTGCCAGCAGCCTTGACAGGGAAGGGGGGTTGAGGTACTTC. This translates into CASSLDREGGLRYF.

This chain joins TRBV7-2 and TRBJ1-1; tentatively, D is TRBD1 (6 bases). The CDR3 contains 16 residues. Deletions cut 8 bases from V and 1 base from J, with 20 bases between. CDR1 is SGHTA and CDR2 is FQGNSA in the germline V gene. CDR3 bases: TGTGCCAGCTCATCAGTACGTGGACAGACGAACACTGAAGCTTTCTTT. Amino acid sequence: CASSSVRGQTNTEAFF. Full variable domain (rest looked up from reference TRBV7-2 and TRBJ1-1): GAGVSQSPSNKVTEKGKDVELRCDPISGHTALYWYRQSLGQGLEFLIYFQGNSAPDKSGLPSDRFSAERTGGSVSTLTIQRTQQEDSAVYLCASSSVRGQTNTEAFFGQGTRLTVV.

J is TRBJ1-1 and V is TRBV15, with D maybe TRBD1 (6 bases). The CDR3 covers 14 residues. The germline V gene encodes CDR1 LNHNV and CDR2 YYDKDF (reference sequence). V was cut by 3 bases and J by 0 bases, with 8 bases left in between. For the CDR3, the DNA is TGTGCCACCAGCAGGGACAGCATGAACACTGAAGCTTTCTTT. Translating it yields CATSRDSMNTEAFF. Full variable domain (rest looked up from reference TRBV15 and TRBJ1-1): DAMVIQNPRYQVTQFGKPVTLSCSQTLNHNVMYWYQQKSSQAPKLLFHYYDKDFNNEADTPDNFQSRRPNTSFCFLDIRSPGLGDTAMYLCATSRDSMNTEAFFGQGTRLTVV.

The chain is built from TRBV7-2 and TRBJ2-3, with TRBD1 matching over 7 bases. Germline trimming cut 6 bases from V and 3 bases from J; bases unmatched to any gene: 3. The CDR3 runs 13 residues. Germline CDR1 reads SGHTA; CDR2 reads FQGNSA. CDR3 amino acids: CASSYRGTDTQYF. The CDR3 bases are TGTGCCAGCAGTTACAGGGGAACAGATACGCAGTATTTT.

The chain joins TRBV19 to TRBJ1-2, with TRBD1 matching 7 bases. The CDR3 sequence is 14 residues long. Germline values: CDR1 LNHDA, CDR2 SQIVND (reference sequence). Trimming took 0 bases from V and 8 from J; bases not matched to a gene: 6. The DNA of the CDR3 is TGTGCCAGTAGTATAGACGGACAGGTTGGCGGCTACACCTTC. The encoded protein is CASSIDGQVGGYTF.

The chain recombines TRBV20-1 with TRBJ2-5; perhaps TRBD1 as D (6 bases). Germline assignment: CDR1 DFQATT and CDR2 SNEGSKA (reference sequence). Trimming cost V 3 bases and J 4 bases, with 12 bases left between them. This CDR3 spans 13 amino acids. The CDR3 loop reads CSASWTVGETQYF. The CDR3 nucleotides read TGCAGTGCTAGTTGGACAGTCGGAGAGACCCAGTACTTC.

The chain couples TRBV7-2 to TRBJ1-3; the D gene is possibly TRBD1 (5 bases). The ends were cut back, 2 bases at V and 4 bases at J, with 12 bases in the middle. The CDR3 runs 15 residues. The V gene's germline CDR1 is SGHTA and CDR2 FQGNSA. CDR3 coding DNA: TGTGCCAGCAGCTTAAAGCCAGGGTCAGGAAACACCATATATTTT. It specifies CASSLKPGSGNTIYF.

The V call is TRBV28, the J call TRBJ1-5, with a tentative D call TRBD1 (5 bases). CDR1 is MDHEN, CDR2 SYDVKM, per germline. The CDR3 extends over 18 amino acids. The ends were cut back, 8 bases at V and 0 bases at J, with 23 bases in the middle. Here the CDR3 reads CASALVGGVGRSNQPQHF. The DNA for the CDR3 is TGTGCCAGCGCCCTTGTCGGAGGGGTGGGGCGTAGCAATCAGCCCCAGCATTTT.

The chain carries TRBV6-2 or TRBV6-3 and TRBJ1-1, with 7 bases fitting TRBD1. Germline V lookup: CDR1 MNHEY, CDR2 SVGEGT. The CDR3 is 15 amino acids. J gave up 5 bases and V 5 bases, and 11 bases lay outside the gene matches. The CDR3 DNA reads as TGTGCCAGCAGTCCGCCTAGAGACAGGGAAACTGAAGCTTTCTTT. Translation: CASSPPRDRETEAFF.